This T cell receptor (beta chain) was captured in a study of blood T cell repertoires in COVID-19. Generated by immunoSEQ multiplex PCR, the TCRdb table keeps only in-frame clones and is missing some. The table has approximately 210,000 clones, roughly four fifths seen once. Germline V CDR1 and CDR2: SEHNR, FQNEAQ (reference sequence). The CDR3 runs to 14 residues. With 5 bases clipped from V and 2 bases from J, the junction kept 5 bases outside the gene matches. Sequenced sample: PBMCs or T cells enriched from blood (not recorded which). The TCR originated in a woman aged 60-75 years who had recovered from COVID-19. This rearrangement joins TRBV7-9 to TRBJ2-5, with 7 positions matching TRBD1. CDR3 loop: CASSRTGPQETQYF. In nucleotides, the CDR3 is TGTGCCAGCAGCCGGACAGGACCTCAAGAGACCCAGTACTTC.